This T cell receptor beta chain stems from a study of CD8+CD57+ T cells in acquired aplastic anemia. On this clonotype itself: Its antigen is still unknown.

Findings of the study overall: There were twenty-nine CD8+ CDR3 sequences that occurred in both patients and controls.

The ends lost 3 bases at V and 9 bases at J; junction bases unmatched: 9. Germline V lookup: CDR1 SEHNR, CDR2 FQNEAQ (reference sequence). The CDR3 is made up of 14 amino acids. Template material for TCR beta VDJ and CDR3 profiling consisted of genomic DNA. Via MiXCR, TCRdb re-called the reads, giving one row per CDR3 protein. The sample comprises 250,000 to 300,000 distinct CDR3 sequences, roughly 61% of which are singletons, and roughly 1.2% rests with the top ten. Sequenced patients had shown CD8+CD57+ cell expansion by flow cytometry. The receptor's source is a human donor with aplastic anemia. The sequencing sample was made of sorted CD4+, CD8+, or CD8+CD57+ T cells (not recorded which) from PBMCs. The chain is built from TRBV7-9 and TRBJ2-7, with 9 bases identical to TRBD2. The CDR3 loop is CASSLGGGANGQYF. The CDR3 bases are TGTGCCAGCAGCTTGGGCGGGGGGGCCAACGGGCAGTACTTC.